These 22 T cell receptor beta chains share one sample of origin, sequenced in a study of T-cell reconstitution after alpha-beta-depleted transplantation in children. A library of TCRbeta sequences, prepared with unique molecular identifiers, was generated. MiXCR, applied by TCRdb to the PCR reads, yields one record per CDR3 protein. The sample contains around 600,000 distinct CDR3 sequences, approximately 17% of which appear only once. This specimen consisted of PBMCs from the stem cell graft donor, obtained from the stem cell graft. All receptors derive from a human donor who donated a stem cell graft to a child with acute myeloid leukemia.

This clonotype has a count of ten or more. The V and J genes are TRBV20-1 and TRBJ2-4, with D possibly TRBD1 on 5 matching bases. The CDR3 is 12 residues long. CDR1 is DFQATT and CDR2 is SNEGSKA in the germline V gene (reference sequence). V was clipped by 8 bases and J by 0 bases, with 8 bases between them. In DNA form, the CDR3 reads TGCAGTCCCCAGGGAGCCAAAAACATTCAGTACTTC. It is translated as CSPQGAKNIQYF.

The chain links TRBV4-3 to TRBJ2-2, with 8 positions matching TRBD2. V shed 1 base, J shed 5 bases, and the junction held 6 bases outside the gene matches. CDR1 is LGHNA, CDR2 YSLEER, per germline. The CDR3 is made up of 16 amino acids. DNA for the CDR3: TGCGCCAGCAGCCAAGCGGGGGGGCTAGGGACCGGGGAGCTGTTTTTT. It translates to CASSQAGGLGTGELFF.

This clonotype has more than one count but fewer than ten. The chain links TRBV20-1 to TRBJ2-3; 11 bases agree with TRBD2. The CDR3 length is 15 residues. Germline V CDR1 and CDR2: DFQATT, SNEGSKA (reference sequence). Trimming cost V 5 bases and J 4 bases; bases outside gene matches: 8. The CDR3 region has the DNA TGCAGTGCTCGCTATAGCGGGGGGGCTTCAGATACGCAGTATTTT. Translating gives CSARYSGGASDTQYF.

The rearrangement joins TRBV12-3 or TRBV12-4 to TRBJ2-2; no clear D. Trimming took off 6 bases at V and 2 bases at J, with 10 bases between the two ends. CDR3 length equals 14 residues. The CDR3 here is CASRPPPNTGELFF. The CDR3, as DNA: TGTGCCAGCAGGCCACCTCCTAACACCGGGGAGCTGTTTTTT.

This chain uses TRBV19 with TRBJ1-4; 7 positions match TRBD1. Germline trimming cut 6 bases from V and 4 bases from J; bases unmatched to any gene: 5. Germline V gene data show CDR1 as LNHDA and CDR2 as SQIVND (reference sequence). CDR3 length: 14 residues. The CDR3 DNA reads as TGTGCCAGTAGCGACAGGGACGGTAATGAAAAACTGTTTTTT. Protein product: CASSDRDGNEKLFF.

This clonotype was counted only a few times. The genes are TRBV7-9 and TRBJ2-5; D call uncertain. This CDR3 is 14 amino acids long. Trimming took off 3 bases at V and 0 bases at J, with 8 bases between the two ends. Germline V gene data show CDR1 as SEHNR and CDR2 as FQNEAQ (reference sequence). In nucleotides, the CDR3 is TGTGCCAGCAGCTTCCAAGCGTACCAAGAGACCCAGTACTTC. Its protein is CASSFQAYQETQYF.

The table lists this clonotype with many counts. This rearrangement joins TRBV20-1 to TRBJ1-5; tentatively, D is TRBD1 (6 bases). Germline V lookup: CDR1 DFQATT, CDR2 SNEGSKA (reference sequence). The CDR3 loop spans 15 amino acids. Between the trimmed V and J ends, which lost 0 bases and 4 bases, there was a span of 13 bases. As DNA, the CDR3 is TGCAGTGCTAGAGATCGCAGGGGCCAGAATCAGCCCCAGCATTTT. Protein sequence: CSARDRRGQNQPQHF.

This clonotype was counted between two and nine times. The chain links TRBV15 to TRBJ1-6; D is unclear. Germline loops: CDR1 LNHNV, CDR2 YYDKDF (reference sequence). Deletions cut 0 bases from V and 9 bases from J, with 12 bases between. The CDR3 spans 15 residues. The CDR3 nucleotides are TGTGCCACCAGCAGAGAGTCGGGGAAGGGTTCACCCCTCCACTTT. This sequence encodes CATSRESGKGSPLHF.

In its sample, this clonotype was seen once. The chain combines TRBV20-1 with TRBJ2-5, with 11 bases that match TRBD2. The CDR3 is 17 amino acids. In germline, CDR1 is DFQATT, CDR2 SNEGSKA (reference sequence). The V and J ends lost 2 bases and 1 base, in that order; junction bases with no gene match: 9. The CDR3 spells CSARQSLAGGLQETQYF. CDR3 DNA sequence: TGCAGTGCTAGACAATCTCTAGCGGGGGGCCTCCAAGAGACCCAGTACTTC.

On this clonotype: A much larger clone lies a single base off, so this may be a read error. The rearrangement joins TRBV20-1 to TRBJ2-7; 11 bases are a match to TRBD2. J was trimmed by 8 bases and V by 2 bases; bases with no gene match: 11. The CDR3 extends over 15 amino acids. Germline values: CDR1 DFQATT, CDR2 SNEGSKA (reference sequence). CDR3 loop: CSARHEASGGWKQYV. In DNA form, the CDR3 reads TGCAGTGCTAGACATGAAGCTAGCGGGGGGTGGAAGCAGTACGTC.

This clonotype was counted between two and nine times. The chain joins TRBV20-1 to TRBJ2-1, with TRBD2 matching over 9 bases. CDR3 length: 14 amino acids. CDR1 and CDR2 from the germline V gene are DFQATT and SNEGSKA (reference sequence). Germline trimming cut 0 bases from V and 10 bases from J; bases unmatched to any gene: 7. DNA for the CDR3: TGCAGTGCTAGAGATCGGGGTCTAGCGGGGGAGCAGTTCTTC. As protein: CSARDRGLAGEQFF.

This clonotype was picked up many times. The J gene is TRBJ1-1, the V gene TRBV20-1, with unresolved D. Germline V gives CDR1 DFQATT, CDR2 SNEGSKA (reference sequence). The CDR3 consists of 11 residues. The V end was cut by 0 bases, the J end by 5 bases, with 4 bases between. The CDR3 region has the DNA TGCAGTGCTAGAGATGGAACTGAAGCTTTCTTT. Its protein is CSARDGTEAFF.

The table lists this clonotype with many counts. The chain uses TRBV27 and TRBJ1-4; 7 nucleotides line up with TRBD1. V lost 5 bases and J lost 4; bases outside the gene matches: 10. This CDR3 comprises 16 residues. The germline V gene encodes CDR1 MNHEY and CDR2 SMNVEV (reference sequence). CDR3 protein: CASSPRRQGHNEKLFF. DNA of the CDR3: TGTGCCAGCAGTCCCCGAAGACAGGGACATAATGAAAAACTGTTTTTT.

In its sample, this clonotype was seen many times. V is TRBV20-1 and J is TRBJ1-3, with D unresolved. CDR1 and CDR2 from the germline V gene are DFQATT and SNEGSKA (reference sequence). The CDR3 has 13 amino acids. The V and J ends lost 2 bases and 0 bases respectively, with 5 bases between them. In DNA, the CDR3 is TGCAGTGCTAGACCAATCTCTGGAAACACCATATATTTT. Translated, it gives CSARPISGNTIYF.

This clonotype was found many times. This sequence joins TRBV20-1 and TRBJ1-4, with D unresolved. Between the trimmed V and J ends, which lost 0 bases and 10 bases, there was a span of 21 bases. CDR1 and CDR2 from the germline V gene are DFQATT and SNEGSKA (reference sequence). There are 16 residues in the CDR3. CDR3 region: CSARDRTREVQGKLFF. The DNA of the CDR3 is TGCAGTGCTAGAGATCGAACAAGGGAGGTTCAAGGAAAACTGTTTTTT.

This clonotype was recorded many times. V gene TRBV6-5 combines with J gene TRBJ1-3; TRBD1 aligns across 8 bases. Looked up from germline, CDR1 is MNHEY and CDR2 is SVGAGI. Germline trimming cut 6 bases from V and 3 bases from J; bases unmatched to any gene: 7. The CDR3 covers 15 residues. The CDR3 coding sequence is TGTGCCAGCAGCTACGGACAGGGCCGTGGAAACACCATATATTTT. Its protein is CASSYGQGRGNTIYF.

The J gene is TRBJ1-6, the V gene TRBV6-5; 7 nucleotides match TRBD1. V shed 4 bases, J shed 9 bases, and the junction held 6 bases outside the gene matches. The CDR3 extends over 14 amino acids. The germline CDR1 and CDR2 sequences are MNHEY and SVGAGI. The CDR3: CASSSDRPRSPLHF. The CDR3, as DNA: TGTGCCAGCAGTTCGGACAGGCCTCGTTCACCCCTCCACTTT.

The V call is TRBV4-1, the J call TRBJ1-4; tentatively, D is TRBD1 (5 bases). Germline CDR1 and CDR2: MGHRA and YSYEKL. The CDR3 covers 14 residues. The V end lost 0 bases, the J end lost 8 bases, and 10 bases lay between the germline ends. CDR3 DNA sequence: TGCGCCAGCAGCCAAGAACGCAGGGACGAAAAACTGTTTTTT. This sequence encodes CASSQERRDEKLFF.

There are many counts of this clonotype. The chain links TRBV28 to TRBJ1-6, with D tentatively TRBD1 (6 bases). Germline V gene sequence: CDR1 MDHEN, CDR2 SYDVKM. The germline V and J ends were trimmed by 5 bases and 6 bases, with 17 bases remaining between them. The CDR3 has 16 amino acids. The CDR3 region has the DNA TGTGCCAGCAGTCTTATCCGAAGGACAGTTAATTCACCCCTCCACTTT. Amino acid sequence: CASSLIRRTVNSPLHF.

Concerning this clonotype itself: The germline gene is not matched at one end of the junction; a read error may be the cause. The J gene is TRBJ2-3, the V gene TRBV6-1, with 9 positions matching TRBD2. The CDR3 is 17 residues long. Germline V gives CDR1 MNHNS, CDR2 SASEGT. The DNA for the CDR3 is TGTGCCAGCAGTAAAGCGGGGGGTATCTCTAGCACAGATACGCAGTATTTT. Protein: CASSKAGGISSTDTQYF.

The rearrangement links TRBV20-1 to TRBJ2-2; a possible D gene is TRBD1 (6 bases). This CDR3 contains 15 residues. The germline V and J ends were trimmed by 6 bases and 5 bases, with 19 bases remaining between them. Germline V lookup: CDR1 DFQATT, CDR2 SNEGSKA (reference sequence). The CDR3 DNA sequence: TGCAGTGCGTCGGACAGAAGGACCCGAACCGGGGAGCTGTTTTTT. Translating it yields CSASDRRTRTGELFF.

This clonotype was seen ten or more times. V gene TRBV5-4 combines with J gene TRBJ1-3; weak D call: TRBD1 (6 bases). V shed 6 bases and J shed 2 bases, with 12 bases lying between them. In germline, CDR1 is SGHNT, CDR2 YYREEE (reference sequence). This CDR3 has 14 amino acids. The CDR3 sequence: CASTWDIAGNTIYF. The CDR3 coding sequence is TGTGCCAGCACTTGGGACATTGCTGGAAACACCATATATTTT.